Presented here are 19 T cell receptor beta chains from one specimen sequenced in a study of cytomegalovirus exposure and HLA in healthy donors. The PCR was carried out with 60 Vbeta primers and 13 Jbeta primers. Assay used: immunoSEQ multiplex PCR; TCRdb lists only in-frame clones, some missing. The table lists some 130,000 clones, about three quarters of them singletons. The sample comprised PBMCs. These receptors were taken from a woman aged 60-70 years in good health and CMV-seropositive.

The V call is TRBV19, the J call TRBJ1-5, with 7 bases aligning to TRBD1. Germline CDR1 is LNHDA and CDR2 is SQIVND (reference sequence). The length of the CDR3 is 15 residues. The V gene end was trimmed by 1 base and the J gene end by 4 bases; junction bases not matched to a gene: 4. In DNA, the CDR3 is TGTGCCAGTAGTATAGGGGACAGAATTAATCAGCCCCAGCATTTT. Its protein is CASSIGDRINQPQHF.

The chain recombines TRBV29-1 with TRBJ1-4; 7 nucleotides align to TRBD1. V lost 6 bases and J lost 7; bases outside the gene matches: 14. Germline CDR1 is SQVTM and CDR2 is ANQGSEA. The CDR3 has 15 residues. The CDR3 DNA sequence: TGCAGCGTCCGAATTTTGGGGACAGTGAGTGAAAAACTGTTTTTT. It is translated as CSVRILGTVSEKLFF.

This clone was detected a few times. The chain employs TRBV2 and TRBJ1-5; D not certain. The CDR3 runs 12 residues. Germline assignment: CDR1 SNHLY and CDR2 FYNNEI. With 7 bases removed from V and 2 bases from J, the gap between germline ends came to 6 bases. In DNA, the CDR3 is TGTGCCAGCACCCCGGGCAATCAGCCCCAGCATTTT. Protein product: CASTPGNQPQHF.

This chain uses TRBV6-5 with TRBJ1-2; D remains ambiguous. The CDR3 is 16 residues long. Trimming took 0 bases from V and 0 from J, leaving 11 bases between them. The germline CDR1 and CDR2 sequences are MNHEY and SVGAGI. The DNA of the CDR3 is TGTGCCAGCAGTTACTCGAGAACAGCCTCTAACTATGGCTACACCTTC. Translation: CASSYSRTASNYGYTF.

Here the CDR3 DNA reads TGTGCCAGCAGCTTAGCCGGGACAGTAGATTCACCCCTCCACTTT. Translating it yields CASSLAGTVDSPLHF. The chain combines TRBV11-2 with TRBJ1-6; 7 nucleotides align to TRBD1. The CDR3 runs to 15 residues. CDR1 and CDR2 from the germline V gene are SGHAT and FQNNGV. The V gene end was trimmed by 1 base and the J gene end by 8 bases; junction bases not matched to a gene: 5. Combining the CDR3 with reference TRBV11-2 and TRBJ1-6 gives the whole variable domain EAGVAQSPRYKIIEKRQSVAFWCNPISGHATLYWYQQILGQGPKLLIQFQNNGVVDDSQLPKDRFSAERLKGVDSTLKIQPAKLEDSAVYLCASSLAGTVDSPLHFGNGTRLTVT.

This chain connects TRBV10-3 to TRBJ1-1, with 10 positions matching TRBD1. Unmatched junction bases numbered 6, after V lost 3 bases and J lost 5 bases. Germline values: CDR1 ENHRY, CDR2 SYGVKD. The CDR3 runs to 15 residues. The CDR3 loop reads CAISDPGQGGTEAFF. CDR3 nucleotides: TGTGCCATCAGTGACCCTGGACAGGGGGGAACTGAAGCTTTCTTT.

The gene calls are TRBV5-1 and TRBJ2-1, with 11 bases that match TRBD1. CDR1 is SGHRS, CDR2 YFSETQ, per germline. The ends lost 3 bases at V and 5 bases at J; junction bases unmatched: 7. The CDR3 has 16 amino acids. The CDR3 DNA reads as TGCGCCAGCAGCTCAGGGACAGGGGGTCGGGACAATGAGCAGTTCTTC. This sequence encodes CASSSGTGGRDNEQFF. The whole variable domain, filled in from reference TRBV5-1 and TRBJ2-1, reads KAGVTQTPRYLIKTRGQQVTLSCSPISGHRSVSWYQQTPGQGLQFLFEYFSETQRNKGNFPGRFSGRQFSNSRSEMNVSTLELGDSALYLCASSSGTGGRDNEQFFGPGTRLTVL.

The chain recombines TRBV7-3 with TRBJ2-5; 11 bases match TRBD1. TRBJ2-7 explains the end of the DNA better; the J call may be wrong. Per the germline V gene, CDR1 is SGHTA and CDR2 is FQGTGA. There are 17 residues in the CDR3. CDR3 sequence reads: CASSSSRTGGGFYEQYF. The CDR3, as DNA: TGTGCCAGCAGCTCTTCTCGGACAGGGGGCGGTTTCTACGAGCAGTACTTC.

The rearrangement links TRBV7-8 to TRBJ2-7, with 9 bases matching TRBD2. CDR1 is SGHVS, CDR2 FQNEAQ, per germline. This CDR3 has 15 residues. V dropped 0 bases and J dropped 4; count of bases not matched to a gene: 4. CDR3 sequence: CASSLAGGGVYEQYF. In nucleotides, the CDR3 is TGTGCCAGCAGCTTAGCAGGCGGGGGGGTTTACGAGCAGTACTTC.

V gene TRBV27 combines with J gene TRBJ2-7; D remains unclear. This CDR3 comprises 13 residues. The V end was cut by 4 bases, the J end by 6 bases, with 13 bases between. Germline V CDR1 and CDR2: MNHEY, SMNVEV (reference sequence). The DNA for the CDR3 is TGTGCCAGCAGTTCCGTCCCCTCGAGCGAGCAGTACTTC. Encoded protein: CASSSVPSSEQYF.

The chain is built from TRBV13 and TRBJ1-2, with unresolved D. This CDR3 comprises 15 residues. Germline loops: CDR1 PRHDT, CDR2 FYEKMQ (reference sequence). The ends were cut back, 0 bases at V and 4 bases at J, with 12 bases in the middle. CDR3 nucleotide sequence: TGTGCCAGCAGCTTAGGCGTCGCAGCGAGCTATGGCTACACCTTC. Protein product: CASSLGVAASYGYTF.

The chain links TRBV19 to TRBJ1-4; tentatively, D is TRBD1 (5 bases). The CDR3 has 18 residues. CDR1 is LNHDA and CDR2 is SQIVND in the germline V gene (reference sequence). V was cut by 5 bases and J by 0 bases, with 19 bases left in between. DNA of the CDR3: TGTGCCAGTAGTGGGGCCCTTTGGGACTTTTCAACTAATGAAAAACTGTTTTTT. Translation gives CASSGALWDFSTNEKLFF.

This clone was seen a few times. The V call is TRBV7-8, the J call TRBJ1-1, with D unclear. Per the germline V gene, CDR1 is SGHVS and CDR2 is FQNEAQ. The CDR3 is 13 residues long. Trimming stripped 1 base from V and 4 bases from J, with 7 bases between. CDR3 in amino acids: CASSLEGGTEAFF. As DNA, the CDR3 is TGTGCCAGCAGCTTAGAGGGAGGCACTGAAGCTTTCTTT.

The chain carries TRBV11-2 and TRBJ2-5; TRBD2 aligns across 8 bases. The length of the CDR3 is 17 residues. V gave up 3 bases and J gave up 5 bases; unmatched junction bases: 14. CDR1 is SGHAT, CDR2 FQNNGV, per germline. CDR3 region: CASSFNPSSGVGETQYF. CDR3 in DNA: TGTGCCAGCAGCTTTAACCCGAGTAGCGGGGTCGGGGAGACCCAGTACTTC.

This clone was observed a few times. CDR3 residues: CASSERLLNTEAFF. The CDR3, as DNA: TGTGCCAGCAGCGAGAGACTGTTGAACACTGAAGCTTTCTTT. The genes are TRBV7-3 and TRBJ1-1; unclear D gene. V shed 5 bases and J shed 0 bases, with 10 bases lying between them. The germline V gene encodes CDR1 SGHTA and CDR2 FQGTGA. The CDR3 has 14 residues.

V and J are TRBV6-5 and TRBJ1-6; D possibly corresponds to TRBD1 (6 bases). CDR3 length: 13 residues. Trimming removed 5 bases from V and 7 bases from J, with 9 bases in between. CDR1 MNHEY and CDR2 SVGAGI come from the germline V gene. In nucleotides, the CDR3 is TGTGCCAGCAGTCGGCAGGGGAATTCACCCCTCCACTTT. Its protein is CASSRQGNSPLHF.

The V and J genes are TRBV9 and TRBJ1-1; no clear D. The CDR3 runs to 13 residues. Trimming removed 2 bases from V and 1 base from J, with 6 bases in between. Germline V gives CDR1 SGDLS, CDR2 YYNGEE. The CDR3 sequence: CASSVSQNTEAFF. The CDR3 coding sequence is TGTGCCAGCAGCGTTTCCCAGAACACTGAAGCTTTCTTT. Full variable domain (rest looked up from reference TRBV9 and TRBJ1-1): DSGVTQTPKHLITATGQRVTLRCSPRSGDLSVYWYQQSLDQGLQFLIQYYNGEERAKGNILERFSAQQFPDLHSELNLSSLELGDSALYFCASSVSQNTEAFFGQGTRLTVV.

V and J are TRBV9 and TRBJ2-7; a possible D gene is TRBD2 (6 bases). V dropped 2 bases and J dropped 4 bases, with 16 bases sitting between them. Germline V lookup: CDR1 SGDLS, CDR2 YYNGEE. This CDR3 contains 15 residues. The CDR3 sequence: CASSVRGEESYEQYF. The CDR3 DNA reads TGTGCCAGCAGCGTGCGGGGAGAGGAATCGTACGAGCAGTACTTC.

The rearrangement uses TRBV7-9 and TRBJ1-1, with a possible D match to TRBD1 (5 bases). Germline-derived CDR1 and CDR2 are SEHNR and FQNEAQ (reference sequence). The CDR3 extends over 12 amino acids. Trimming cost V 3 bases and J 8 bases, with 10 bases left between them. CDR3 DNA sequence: TGTGCCAGCAGCTTCGGCAGGGCCGAAGCTTTCTTT. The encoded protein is CASSFGRAEAFF. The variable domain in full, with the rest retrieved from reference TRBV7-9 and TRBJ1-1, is DTGVSQNPRHKITKRGQNVTFRCDPISEHNRLYWYRQTLGQGPEFLTYFQNEAQLEKSRLLSDRFSAERPKGSFSTLEIQRTEQGDSAMYLCASSFGRAEAFFGQGTRLTVV.